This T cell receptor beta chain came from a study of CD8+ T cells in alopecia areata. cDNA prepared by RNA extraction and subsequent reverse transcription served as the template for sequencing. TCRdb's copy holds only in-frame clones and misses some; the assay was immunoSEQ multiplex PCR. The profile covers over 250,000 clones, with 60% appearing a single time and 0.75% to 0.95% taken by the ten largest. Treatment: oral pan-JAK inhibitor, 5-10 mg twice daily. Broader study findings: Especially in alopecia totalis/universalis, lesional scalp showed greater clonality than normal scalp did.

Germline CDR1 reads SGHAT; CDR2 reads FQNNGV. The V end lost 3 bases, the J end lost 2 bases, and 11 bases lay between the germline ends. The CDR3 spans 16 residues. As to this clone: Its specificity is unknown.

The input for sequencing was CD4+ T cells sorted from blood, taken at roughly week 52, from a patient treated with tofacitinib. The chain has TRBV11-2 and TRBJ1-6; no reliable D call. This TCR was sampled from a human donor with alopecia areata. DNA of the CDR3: TGTGCCAGCAGCTTTAGGCCGGAGCCCTATAATTCACCCCTCCACTTT. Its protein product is CASSFRPEPYNSPLHF.